A single sample gave rise to the 28 T cell receptor beta chains below, sequenced in a study of cytomegalovirus exposure and HLA in healthy donors. PCR involved 60 Vbeta and 13 Jbeta primers. Libraries were prepared by immunoSEQ multiplex PCR; TCRdb keeps only in-frame clonotypes and omits some of them. The data show 100,000 to 150,000 clones, around 80% seen once. The sample was PBMCs. These receptors all come from a female donor in good health and CMV-seronegative.

V and J are TRBV7-2 and TRBJ2-7; D call uncertain. The CDR3 extends over 14 amino acids. Germline CDR1 is SGHTA and CDR2 is FQGNSA. Between the trimmed V and J ends, which lost 1 base and 2 bases, there was a span of 9 bases. The CDR3 DNA is TGTGCCAGCAGCTTAGATATACAGACCTACGAGCAGTACTTC. It translates to CASSLDIQTYEQYF.

The gene calls are TRBV7-9 and TRBJ1-2; 8 positions agree with TRBD1. Trimming cost V 3 bases and J 2 bases; bases outside gene matches: 5. The CDR3 totals 15 residues. Germline CDR1 reads SEHNR; CDR2 reads FQNEAQ (reference sequence). In DNA, the CDR3 is TGTGCCAGCAGCTTTTCAAGGACAGGGAACTATGGCTACACCTTC. Encoded protein: CASSFSRTGNYGYTF.

A note on this clone: The same CDR3 is also encoded by other DNA sequences in this sample. The chain has TRBV7-2 and TRBJ1-2, with 11 bases matching TRBD1. CDR1 is SGHTA, CDR2 FQGNSA, per germline. V shed 5 bases and J 0 bases; nucleotides not matched to a gene: 2. This CDR3 has 15 residues. The CDR3 bases are TGTGCCAGCAGCCTGGGACAGGGGGCTAACTATGGCTACACCTTC. Its translation is CASSLGQGANYGYTF.

The chain combines TRBV28 with TRBJ1-5; perhaps TRBD1 as D (6 bases). This CDR3 comprises 16 residues. CDR1 and CDR2 (germline): MDHEN, SYDVKM. The V end was cut by 10 bases, the J end by 0 bases, with 19 bases between. This CDR3 is CAITRKRQVSNQPQHF. The CDR3 DNA sequence: TGTGCCATCACCCGAAAACGACAGGTTAGCAATCAGCCCCAGCATTTT.

This clone is a singleton in its sample. The V and J genes are TRBV29-1 and TRBJ2-7, with D possibly being TRBD1 (6 bases). CDR1 is SQVTM and CDR2 is ANQGSEA in the germline V gene. V gave up 3 bases and J gave up 2 bases, with 11 bases separating them. The CDR3 contains 13 residues. The CDR3 DNA is TGCAGCGTTGAGTTGCAGGGGACCTACGAGCAGTACTTC. Translating gives CSVELQGTYEQYF.

The V call is TRBV5-6, the J call TRBJ1-2; no clear D. V lost 1 base to trimming and J lost 2 bases, with 12 bases between them. The CDR3 covers 15 residues. CDR1 is SGHDT, CDR2 YYEEEE, per germline. CDR3 nucleotide sequence: TGTGCCAGCAGCTTGATGATGGCGGAGAACTATGGCTACACCTTC. Translated: CASSLMMAENYGYTF.

V usage is TRBV14 and J usage is TRBJ1-6, with 7 bases matching TRBD1. V shed 7 bases and J 9 bases; nucleotides not matched to a gene: 6. The CDR3 runs 13 residues. Germline V gives CDR1 SGHDN, CDR2 FVKESK. The chain's CDR3 is CASNQGGVSPLHF. The CDR3 coding sequence is TGTGCCAGCAACCAGGGGGGGGTTTCACCCCTCCACTTT.

The chain has TRBV5-4 and TRBJ1-1, with D possibly matching TRBD1 (5 bases). The CDR3 length is 14 residues. V gave up 4 bases and J gave up 4 bases, with 14 bases separating them. CDR1 SGHNT and CDR2 YYREEE come from the germline V gene (reference sequence). The CDR3 spells CASSRFVGGTEAFF. The DNA for the CDR3 is TGTGCCAGCAGCCGCTTCGTCGGGGGCACTGAAGCTTTCTTT.

This rearrangement joins TRBV5-6 to TRBJ1-3; a possible D gene is TRBD1 (6 bases). V lost 5 bases, J lost 1 base, and 7 bases lay in between. CDR3 length: 13 amino acids. Germline V lookup: CDR1 SGHDT, CDR2 YYEEEE. The CDR3 coding sequence is TGTGCCAGCAGACAGGGTTCTGGAAACACCATATATTTT. It codes for CASRQGSGNTIYF.

The sample holds one count of this clone. The rearrangement uses TRBV12-5 and TRBJ2-1; 12 bases are a match to TRBD2. The CDR3 runs 19 residues. V gave up 3 bases and J gave up 0 bases; unmatched junction bases: 9. Germline CDR1 is LGHNT and CDR2 is FRNRAP. In DNA, the CDR3 is TGTGCTAGTGGTTTCCATGGACTAGCGGGGCCCAGCTCCTACAATGAGCAGTTCTTC. This encodes CASGFHGLAGPSSYNEQFF.

This rearrangement joins TRBV4-2 to TRBJ2-7; D possibly corresponds to TRBD2 (7 bases). Germline V gene lookup returns CDR1 LGHNA and CDR2 YNFKEQ. The CDR3 length is 16 residues. Trimming cost V 0 bases and J 6 bases, with 18 bases left between them. CDR3 DNA sequence: TGTGCCAGCAGCCAAGAGGGGGGACGGGGGGCGGGCGAGCAGTACTTC. Protein sequence: CASSQEGGRGAGEQYF.

This chain links TRBV7-2 with TRBJ1-2; weak D call: TRBD1 (5 bases). The CDR3 is 16 amino acids. Germline V gene data show CDR1 as SGHTA and CDR2 as FQGNSA. With 7 bases removed from V and 6 bases from J, the gap between germline ends came to 24 bases. The CDR3 region is CASILGAWGAGDGYTF. As DNA, the CDR3 is TGTGCCAGCATCCTAGGGGCGTGGGGCGCAGGTGATGGCTACACCTTC.

The chain has TRBV30 and TRBJ2-7; the D is unclear. V was cut by 5 bases and J by 5 bases, with 10 bases left in between. Germline CDR1 and CDR2: GTSNPN and SVGIG (reference sequence). The CDR3 totals 11 residues. CDR3 in DNA: TGTGCCTGGGCCCGAGGCGACGAGCAGTACTTC. Its protein is CAWARGDEQYF.

The V call is TRBV4-1, the J call TRBJ2-1, with D tentatively TRBD2 (6 bases). Germline CDR1 is MGHRA and CDR2 is YSYEKL. This CDR3 spans 16 amino acids. V was trimmed by 0 bases and J by 4 bases, leaving 13 bases between them. The CDR3 DNA is TGCGCCAGCAGCCAAGATGGAGGGAAGTCATACAATGAGCAGTTCTTC. Translation: CASSQDGGKSYNEQFF.

This clone was found a few times. This sequence joins TRBV27 and TRBJ2-3; D uncertain. Per the germline V gene, CDR1 is MNHEY and CDR2 is SMNVEV (reference sequence). The length of the CDR3 is 15 residues. The V end was cut by 6 bases, the J end by 6 bases, with 19 bases between. The DNA of the CDR3 is TGTGCCAGCAGCCTCAGACTTCCCTCCTTCGATACGCAGTATTTT. This gives the protein CASSLRLPSFDTQYF.

Remarks on this clone: Mismatch with germline at one junction end may stem from a read error. The chain recombines TRBV18 with TRBJ2-7; 8 positions agree with TRBD1. Germline V gives CDR1 KGHSH, CDR2 LQKENI. CDR3 size: 11 residues. The CDR3 DNA reads as TGTGCCAGCTCACTCGGACAGGGAGTCCACTTC. Translating it yields CASSLGQGVHF.

V and J are TRBV11-2 and TRBJ2-3; D is unclear. The CDR3 spans 13 residues. V dropped 2 bases and J dropped 6 bases, with 9 bases sitting between them. Germline V gene lookup returns CDR1 SGHAT and CDR2 FQNNGV. The DNA for the CDR3 is TGTGCCAGCAGCTTATGGCCCGCTGATACGCAGTATTTT. Translated, it gives CASSLWPADTQYF.

This clone has just one count. This rearrangement joins TRBV5-1 to TRBJ1-4, with D tentatively TRBD1 (5 bases). In germline, CDR1 is SGHRS, CDR2 YFSETQ. V was cut by 0 bases and J by 8 bases, with 14 bases left in between. CDR3 length: 15 amino acids. As DNA, the CDR3 is TGCGCCAGCAGCTTGGCTGGGGGGAGAATGGAAAAACTGTTTTTT. Protein sequence: CASSLAGGRMEKLFF.

The chain uses TRBV5-1 and TRBJ1-3, with a possible D match to TRBD1 (5 bases). Trimming stripped 0 bases from V and 2 bases from J, with 12 bases between. The length of the CDR3 is 16 residues. Germline CDR1 and CDR2: SGHRS and YFSETQ. The CDR3 here is CASSLVAGSAGNTIYF. For the CDR3, the DNA is TGCGCCAGCAGCTTGGTAGCAGGGTCAGCTGGAAACACCATATATTTT.

The chain combines TRBV19 with TRBJ1-5; TRBD1 is a possible D gene (5 bases). This CDR3 has 13 amino acids. The germline CDR1 and CDR2 sequences are LNHDA and SQIVND (reference sequence). The DNA of the CDR3 is TGTGGGTCCCCAGGGAACTCCAATCAGCCCCAGCATTTT. Translation gives CGSPGNSNQPQHF.

The chain joins TRBV6-1 to TRBJ2-7; 7 nucleotides agree with TRBD2. Germline CDR1 is MNHNS and CDR2 is SASEGT. This CDR3 region has 13 residues. V gave up 6 bases and J gave up 0 bases; unmatched junction bases: 2. The CDR3 bases are TGTGCCAGCAGCCGGACTAGCTCCTACGAGCAGTACTTC. Residues: CASSRTSSYEQYF.

The chain employs TRBV28 and TRBJ2-5; weak D call: TRBD1 (5 bases). This CDR3 is built from 15 residues. Germline values: CDR1 MDHEN, CDR2 SYDVKM. Trimming shortened V by 7 bases and J by 4 bases, and 19 bases separated the two germline ends. CDR3 nucleotide sequence: TGTGCCAGCACCCCCTGGCAGGGAAAGGCAGAGACCCAGTACTTC. Protein product: CASTPWQGKAETQYF.

This clone was seen a handful of times. The V and J genes are TRBV29-1 and TRBJ1-5; D gene unclear. This CDR3 contains 12 residues. Germline CDR1 reads SQVTM; CDR2 reads ANQGSEA. Trimming took 5 bases from V and 5 from J, leaving 10 bases between them. CDR3 sequence reads: CSVRERDQPQHF. The CDR3 nucleotides are TGCAGCGTTCGGGAGAGGGATCAGCCCCAGCATTTT.

This chain connects TRBV28 to TRBJ2-2, with 7 positions matching TRBD2. Per the germline V gene, CDR1 is MDHEN and CDR2 is SYDVKM. V gave up 6 bases and J gave up 5 bases; unmatched junction bases: 15. The CDR3 is 17 residues long. The DNA for the CDR3 is TGTGCCAGCAGGGCCGCCGGGGACTACACCCGAACCGGGGAGCTGTTTTTT. As protein: CASRAAGDYTRTGELFF.

CDR3 in amino acids: CASSLKNNYEQYF. The CDR3 coding sequence is TGTGCCAGCAGCCTCAAAAACAACTACGAGCAGTACTTC. V usage is TRBV7-9 and J usage is TRBJ2-7, with no clear D. V lost 5 bases, J lost 3 bases, and 11 bases lay in between. This CDR3 is 13 amino acids long. Per germline, CDR1 SEHNR and CDR2 FQNEAQ (reference sequence).

The genes are TRBV4-1 and TRBJ2-5, with 8 bases that match TRBD2. V dropped 3 bases and J dropped 0; count of bases not matched to a gene: 9. The CDR3 spans 17 residues. In germline, CDR1 is MGHRA, CDR2 YSYEKL. Written as DNA, the CDR3 is TGCGCCAGCAGCCATTCCCCACTAGCGGACGACCAAGAGACCCAGTACTTC. The encoded protein is CASSHSPLADDQETQYF.

The V and J genes are TRBV19 and TRBJ2-1, with 11 bases that match TRBD2. CDR3 length equals 16 residues. Germline lookup yields CDR1 LNHDA and CDR2 SQIVND (reference sequence). Trimming took 4 bases from V and 4 from J; bases not matched to a gene: 6. This CDR3 is CASSRVAGGGYNEQFF. CDR3 sequence (DNA): TGTGCCAGTAGTAGGGTAGCGGGAGGGGGTTACAATGAGCAGTTCTTC.

The chain joins TRBV27 to TRBJ2-7, with D perhaps matching TRBD2 (7 bases). CDR1 is MNHEY and CDR2 is SMNVEV in the germline V gene (reference sequence). V gave up 8 bases and J gave up 6 bases, with 14 bases separating them. This CDR3 comprises 12 residues. CDR3 sequence reads: CASGYREGEQYF. CDR3 DNA: TGTGCCAGCGGTTACAGGGAGGGCGAGCAGTACTTC.